A single sample gave rise to the 17 T cell receptor beta chains below, sequenced in a study of control samples from healthy donors and cancer patients. Generated by immunoSEQ multiplex PCR, the TCRdb table keeps only in-frame clones and is missing some. Counted here are roughly 100,000 clones, around 90% occurring once; the ten biggest clones make up about 2.5%. The sequencing input was blood. These receptors came from a woman aged 18-35 years in good health.

The gene calls are TRBV5-1 and TRBJ2-3; D not certain. This CDR3 is built from 15 residues. The germline CDR1 and CDR2 sequences are SGHRS and YFSETQ. Trimming took off 0 bases at V and 0 bases at J, with 8 bases between the two ends. The CDR3 sequence: CASSLVVPSTDTQYF. The CDR3 DNA reads as TGCGCCAGCAGCTTGGTTGTACCTAGCACAGATACGCAGTATTTT.

V is TRBV5-5 and J is TRBJ2-1; 7 bases fit TRBD2. The trim removed 0 bases at V and 6 bases at J, leaving 6 bases unmatched. The CDR3 runs 15 residues. Germline CDR1 reads SGHKS; CDR2 reads YYEKEE (reference sequence). The CDR3 DNA follows: TGTGCCAGCAGCTTGGGGGCGGGAGTCGTCAATGAGCAGTTCTTC. Translation: CASSLGAGVVNEQFF.

The chain employs TRBV7-9 and TRBJ1-6; no reliable D call. The germline V and J ends were trimmed by 3 bases and 5 bases, with 14 bases remaining between them. This CDR3 is 16 amino acids long. CDR1 and CDR2 (germline): SEHNR, FQNEAQ (reference sequence). CDR3 bases: TGTGCCAGCAGCTTGAATTCGTGGAGCGATAATTCACCCCTCCACTTT. Translating it yields CASSLNSWSDNSPLHF.

The chain has TRBV7-9 and TRBJ2-5; D gene uncertain. Germline V gives CDR1 SEHNR, CDR2 FQNEAQ (reference sequence). The CDR3 has 13 residues. V gave up 3 bases and J gave up 1 base, with 6 bases separating them. The CDR3 protein is CASSLPSQETQYF. CDR3 DNA sequence: TGTGCCAGCAGCTTGCCTTCCCAAGAGACCCAGTACTTC.

This clone has only a few counts. The rearrangement uses TRBV7-9 and TRBJ2-7; TRBD1 aligns across 7 bases. J was trimmed by 2 bases and V by 5 bases; bases with no gene match: 15. Germline values: CDR1 SEHNR, CDR2 FQNEAQ (reference sequence). The CDR3 consists of 17 residues. The CDR3 DNA sequence: TGTGCCAGCAGCCAAGGTCAGGGGGAGCCCCTCCCCTACGAGCAGTACTTC. As protein: CASSQGQGEPLPYEQYF.

This clone has only one observation. V and J are TRBV5-1 and TRBJ1-3; tentative D call: TRBD1 (6 bases). V lost 3 bases and J lost 4, with 11 bases in between. The germline CDR1 and CDR2 sequences are SGHRS and YFSETQ. The CDR3 totals 14 residues. The CDR3: CASSSTGEGNTIYF. In nucleotides, the CDR3 is TGCGCCAGCAGCTCGACAGGAGAAGGAAACACCATATATTTT.

This chain connects TRBV28 to TRBJ2-1, with 9 bases that match TRBD1. Trimming took 9 bases from V and 5 from J; bases not matched to a gene: 5. Germline CDR1 and CDR2: MDHEN and SYDVKM. CDR3 length equals 13 residues. CDR3 sequence (DNA): TGTGCCAGTAGGGACAGGGCTAACAATGAGCAGTTCTTC. Translation gives CASRDRANNEQFF.

This clone was found a few times. The genes are TRBV5-6 and TRBJ2-2, with TRBD1 matching 8 bases. This CDR3 is 14 amino acids long. V lost 2 bases, J lost 7 bases, and 4 bases stayed unmatched. Germline CDR1 reads SGHDT; CDR2 reads YYEEEE. CDR3 sequence reads: CASSLPGGGGELFF. The CDR3 coding sequence is TGTGCCAGCAGCTTACCAGGGGGCGGCGGGGAGCTGTTTTTT.

V gene TRBV7-3 combines with J gene TRBJ2-1; no firm D call. Germline CDR1 and CDR2: SGHTA and FQGTGA. This CDR3 region has 16 residues. Trimming cost V 1 base and J 5 bases, with 15 bases left between them. The CDR3 region is CASSLSPAMSHNEQFF. Here the CDR3 DNA reads TGTGCCAGCAGCTTAAGCCCAGCGATGAGCCACAATGAGCAGTTCTTC.

This clone was found once. The DNA of the CDR3 is TGTGCCAGCAGCCAAGATTTCCGGCAGCCCCAGCATTTT. It encodes CASSQDFRQPQHF. The chain uses TRBV14 and TRBJ1-5; D unresolved. Germline V lookup: CDR1 SGHDN, CDR2 FVKESK. The CDR3 consists of 13 residues. Trimming cost V 0 bases and J 7 bases, with 7 bases left between them.

The genes are TRBV10-2 and TRBJ1-1; D may be TRBD1 (6 bases). In germline, CDR1 is WSHSY, CDR2 SAAADI. Deletions cut 8 bases from V and 4 bases from J, with 8 bases between. The CDR3 sequence is 11 residues long. The CDR3 spells CASGGGTEAFF. The CDR3 nucleotides read TGCGCCAGCGGAGGGGGCACTGAAGCTTTCTTT.

The chain uses TRBV25-1 and TRBJ1-2; D might be TRBD1 (5 bases). CDR3 length: 11 amino acids. Looked up from germline, CDR1 is MGHDK and CDR2 is SYGVNS. V was clipped by 2 bases and J by 8 bases, with 6 bases between them. The CDR3 DNA sequence: TGTGCCAGCAGTGAAGGGGCCGGCTACACCTTC. This gives the protein CASSEGAGYTF.

This chain joins TRBV5-4 and TRBJ1-1; D perhaps matches TRBD1 (5 bases). The V and J ends lost 4 bases and 1 base respectively, with 14 bases between them. Germline V gene sequence: CDR1 SGHNT, CDR2 YYREEE (reference sequence). The CDR3 is 15 residues long. CDR3 residues: CASSPSGLSNTEAFF. The CDR3 coding sequence is TGTGCCAGCAGCCCCTCGGGACTCTCGAACACTGAAGCTTTCTTT.

The chain carries TRBV11-2 and TRBJ1-5; perhaps TRBD1 as D (6 bases). V dropped 0 bases and J dropped 5 bases, with 8 bases sitting between them. Germline lookup yields CDR1 SGHAT and CDR2 FQNNGV. The CDR3 totals 14 residues. The CDR3 protein is CASSLDRGDQPQHF. Written as DNA, the CDR3 is TGTGCCAGCAGCTTAGACAGGGGTGATCAGCCCCAGCATTTT.

V and J are TRBV30 and TRBJ2-1; D is possibly TRBD2 (7 bases). This CDR3 has 13 residues. Germline V lookup: CDR1 GTSNPN, CDR2 SVGIG (reference sequence). Trimming left V 3 bases short and J 10 bases short, with 16 bases between. CDR3 nucleotide sequence: TGTGCCTGGAGAATGGGGGGGGCTAGGGAGCAGTTCTTC. Translated, it gives CAWRMGGAREQFF.

The chain links TRBV11-2 to TRBJ1-1; 11 nucleotides line up with TRBD1. V was clipped by 5 bases and J by 6 bases; unmatched bases: 8. The CDR3 is 15 residues long. Per germline, CDR1 SGHAT and CDR2 FQNNGV. The CDR3: CASSEPDRGRAEAFF. For the CDR3, the DNA is TGTGCCAGCAGCGAGCCGGACAGGGGGCGAGCTGAAGCTTTCTTT.

The rearrangement uses TRBV6-6 and TRBJ2-2; D is perhaps TRBD1 (6 bases). The V end lost 6 bases, the J end lost 1 base, and 12 bases lay between the germline ends. Germline CDR1 MNHNY, CDR2 SVGAGI (reference sequence). This CDR3 has 15 residues. This CDR3 is CASSSPGQNTGELFF. CDR3 DNA sequence: TGTGCCAGCAGCTCCCCGGGACAGAACACCGGGGAGCTGTTTTTT.